These 27 T cell receptor beta chains came from one sample sequenced in a study of neurological immune-mediated disorders. MiXCR, run by TCRdb on the 5' RACE reads, gives a single entry per CDR3 protein. The sample lists more than 20,000 distinct CDR3 sequences; around 2.5% were seen once. The sample comprised PBMCs. These receptor sequences come from a woman aged 45-60 years with multiple sclerosis.

There are many counts of this clonotype. The chain joins TRBV5-1 to TRBJ2-7, with D tentatively TRBD1 (5 bases). V dropped 2 bases and J dropped 0 bases, with 9 bases sitting between them. The CDR3 extends over 14 amino acids. The germline CDR1 and CDR2 sequences are SGHRS and YFSETQ. In nucleotides, the CDR3 is TGCGCCAGCAGCTTACAGGACCCCTCCTACGAGCAGTACTTC. It is translated as CASSLQDPSYEQYF.

This clonotype has ten or more counts. The V call is TRBV5-4, the J call TRBJ2-3; D gene ambiguous. The CDR3 extends over 14 amino acids. CDR1 is SGHNT and CDR2 is YYREEE in the germline V gene (reference sequence). The V end lost 0 bases, the J end lost 5 bases, and 10 bases lay between the germline ends. CDR3 nucleotides: TGTGCCAGCAGCTTGGTAGGGCCAGGAGATACGCAGTATTTT. As protein: CASSLVGPGDTQYF.

This clonotype was counted ten times or more. V and J are TRBV15 and TRBJ1-1; unclear D gene. Trimming took 5 bases from V and 2 from J, leaving 9 bases between them. Germline CDR1 LNHNV, CDR2 YYDKDF (reference sequence). This CDR3 comprises 13 residues. CDR3 protein: CATSHLGNTEAFF. CDR3 nucleotides: TGTGCCACCAGCCATTTGGGAAACACTGAAGCTTTCTTT.

This clonotype was detected many times. Written as DNA, the CDR3 is TGTGCCAGCAGCGACCTTGGGGCGAGCAATCAGCCCCAGCATTTT. It translates to CASSDLGASNQPQHF. V and J are TRBV7-9 and TRBJ1-5, with D tentatively TRBD1 (5 bases). The V end was cut by 5 bases, the J end by 1 base, with 12 bases between. The length of the CDR3 is 15 residues. Germline CDR1 reads SEHNR; CDR2 reads FQNEAQ (reference sequence).

This clonotype was recorded at least ten times. The chain combines TRBV20-1 with TRBJ2-7, with a weak D call TRBD1 (6 bases). Germline V gives CDR1 DFQATT, CDR2 SNEGSKA (reference sequence). The CDR3 runs 19 residues. V dropped 0 bases and J dropped 0 bases, with 24 bases sitting between them. In DNA, the CDR3 is TGCAGTGCTAGAGATCTACAGGGTCCAGGAGGAATTTACTCCTACGAGCAGTACTTC. Its translation is CSARDLQGPGGIYSYEQYF.

This clonotype was seen repeatedly, ten times or more. The chain joins TRBV20-1 to TRBJ2-3, with 10 nucleotides matching TRBD2. Trimming at V came to 4 bases and at J to 0 bases, leaving 10 bases not matched to a gene. This CDR3 spans 17 amino acids. Germline CDR1 DFQATT, CDR2 SNEGSKA (reference sequence). CDR3 in amino acids: CSAILPRTSGSTDTQYF. The CDR3 DNA is TGCAGTGCTATCCTACCAAGGACTAGCGGAAGCACAGATACGCAGTATTTT.

This clonotype was seen ten or more times. The chain is built from TRBV7-8 and TRBJ1-2; 9 positions match TRBD1. The CDR3 consists of 15 residues. Germline V gene lookup returns CDR1 SGHVS and CDR2 FQNEAQ. Germline trimming cut 2 bases from V and 8 bases from J; bases unmatched to any gene: 9. In DNA, the CDR3 is TGTGCCAGCAGCTTAAAACAGGGGGCTAGGGAAGGCTACACCTTC. Its protein is CASSLKQGAREGYTF.

V is TRBV5-1 and J is TRBJ2-7; weak D call: TRBD1 (5 bases). Trimming cost V 6 bases and J 0 bases, with 13 bases left between them. The CDR3 is 14 residues long. In germline, CDR1 is SGHRS, CDR2 YFSETQ. CDR3 DNA: TGCGCCAGCACCCGGACAACCAACTCCTACGAGCAGTACTTC. Translating it yields CASTRTTNSYEQYF.

This chain links TRBV20-1 with TRBJ2-1; maybe TRBD2 (7 bases). CDR1 and CDR2 (germline): DFQATT, SNEGSKA (reference sequence). The CDR3 is 13 amino acids. This chain's CDR3 is CSKLGGVYNEQFF. CDR3 DNA: TGCAGCAAATTAGGGGGGGTCTACAATGAGCAGTTCTTC.

This clonotype was seen at least ten times. V and J are TRBV20-1 and TRBJ2-3, with 8 nucleotides matching TRBD2. CDR3 length: 14 residues. V dropped 6 bases and J dropped 2; count of bases not matched to a gene: 7. CDR1 DFQATT and CDR2 SNEGSKA come from the germline V gene (reference sequence). The CDR3 DNA reads TGCAGTGCGTCGGTTAGCGGGGCCACAGATACGCAGTATTTT. It specifies CSASVSGATDTQYF.

This clonotype is labeled medium-sized. The chain joins TRBV7-3 to TRBJ2-3; TRBD2 aligns across 11 bases. J lost 4 bases, V lost 3 bases, and 9 bases had no gene match. CDR1 is SGHTA and CDR2 is FQGTGA in the germline V gene. CDR3 length: 17 amino acids. This CDR3 is CASSFLPASGRSDTQYF. CDR3 bases: TGTGCCAGCAGCTTCCTCCCCGCTAGCGGGAGGTCAGATACGCAGTATTTT.

This clonotype is categorized as medium-sized (0.01 to 0.1%). V gene TRBV6-6 combines with J gene TRBJ1-1; no definite D call. Deletions cut 2 bases from V and 1 base from J, with 5 bases between. The CDR3 totals 13 residues. The V gene's germline CDR1 is MNHNY and CDR2 SVGAGI (reference sequence). CDR3 sequence: CASSYVPNTEAFF. The CDR3 DNA reads as TGTGCCAGCAGTTACGTCCCGAACACTGAAGCTTTCTTT.

Many counts were recorded for this clonotype. The rearrangement uses TRBV6-2 or TRBV6-3 and TRBJ1-4; no firm D call. V lost 0 bases to trimming and J lost 8 bases, with 10 bases between them. Germline CDR1 and CDR2: MNHEY and SVGEGT. The CDR3 is made up of 14 amino acids. CDR3 nucleotide sequence: TGTGCCAGCAGTTACTCGGCCCAGGAAGAAAAACTGTTTTTT. Its protein is CASSYSAQEEKLFF.

There are many counts of this clonotype. V gene TRBV5-1 combines with J gene TRBJ2-1, with 9 bases that match TRBD1. The CDR3 is 15 residues long. The germline V gene has CDR1 SGHRS and CDR2 YFSETQ. The J segment lost 5 bases and the V segment lost 3 bases, leaving 6 bases of the junction unmatched. In nucleotides, the CDR3 is TGCGCCAGCAGCTACGACAGGGGGATCAACAATGAGCAGTTCTTC. As protein: CASSYDRGINNEQFF.

The chain carries TRBV11-3 and TRBJ1-2; D is perhaps TRBD1 (5 bases). Trimming took 5 bases from V and 4 from J, leaving 17 bases between them. The CDR3 is 15 amino acids. Germline CDR1 SGHNT, CDR2 YENEEA. This CDR3 is CASSQTRRGFYGYTF. The DNA for the CDR3 is TGTGCCAGCAGCCAGACCAGGCGGGGGTTCTATGGCTACACCTTC.

There are a few counts of this clonotype. This chain connects TRBV2 to TRBJ1-5, with 8 bases fitting TRBD1. The CDR3 length is 14 residues. Germline V gene data show CDR1 as SNHLY and CDR2 as FYNNEI. Trimming took 2 bases from V and 7 from J; bases not matched to a gene: 4. CDR3 DNA: TGTGCCAGCAGTGAAACGAGACAGGGGCAGCCCCAGCATTTT. Protein sequence: CASSETRQGQPQHF.

Many counts were recorded for this clonotype. This chain connects TRBV10-3 to TRBJ2-7; 8 bases line up with TRBD1. The CDR3 runs 14 residues. Germline CDR1 and CDR2: ENHRY and SYGVKD. The V segment lost 3 bases and the J segment 4 bases; nucleotides outside the gene matches: 5. CDR3 nucleotides: TGTGCCATCAGTGACGGAACAGGGGGTTACGAGCAGTACTTC. This encodes CAISDGTGGYEQYF.

This clonotype was found many times. The rearrangement joins TRBV20-1 to TRBJ1-1, with TRBD1 as a possible D gene (6 bases). CDR1 and CDR2 (germline): DFQATT, SNEGSKA (reference sequence). Trimming removed 2 bases at V and 1 base at J, with 11 bases between. This CDR3 region has 14 residues. CDR3 nucleotide sequence: TGCAGTGCTAGAACAGGGCGAAGGAACACTGAAGCTTTCTTT. Encoded protein: CSARTGRRNTEAFF.

The rearrangement joins TRBV12-3 or TRBV12-4 to TRBJ1-2, with no clear D. Trimming cost V 3 bases and J 0 bases, with 11 bases left between them. The length of the CDR3 is 15 residues. The CDR3 loop reads CASSFLGRTNYGYTF. DNA of the CDR3: TGTGCCAGCAGTTTCCTTGGGCGAACTAACTATGGCTACACCTTC.

The table lists this clonotype with a few counts. V is TRBV19 and J is TRBJ2-1; perhaps TRBD2 as D (5 bases). Between the trimmed V and J ends, which lost 7 bases and 8 bases, there was a span of 12 bases. The CDR3 totals 12 residues. From germline, CDR1 is LNHDA and CDR2 SQIVND (reference sequence). The CDR3 bases are TGTGCCAGTACTCCGAGGGCCGATGAGCAGTTCTTC. Translated, it gives CASTPRADEQFF.

This clonotype was recorded at least ten times. This sequence joins TRBV7-6 and TRBJ1-1; D is unresolved. Germline V gene sequence: CDR1 SGHVS, CDR2 FNYEAQ. The germline V and J ends were trimmed by 2 bases and 8 bases, with 12 bases remaining between them. CDR3 length equals 13 residues. The CDR3 region is CASSLSGLTEAFF. CDR3 in DNA: TGTGCCAGCAGCTTAAGTGGATTGACAGAAGCTTTCTTT. Together with reference TRBV7-6 and TRBJ1-1, the CDR3 gives the full variable domain: GAGVSQSPRYKVTKRGQDVALRCDPISGHVSLYWYRQALGQGPEFLTYFNYEAQQDKSGLPNDRFSAERPEGSISTLTIQRTEQRDSAMYRCASSLSGLTEAFFGQGTRLTVV.

Ten or more counts support this clonotype. This rearrangement joins TRBV20-1 to TRBJ1-5; TRBD1 agrees at 7 bases. The CDR3 sequence is 14 residues long. Per germline, CDR1 DFQATT and CDR2 SNEGSKA (reference sequence). V shed 6 bases, J shed 6 bases, and the junction held 11 bases outside the gene matches. This CDR3 reads CSAQDRAFGQPQHF. CDR3 nucleotides: TGCAGTGCCCAAGACAGGGCGTTCGGTCAGCCCCAGCATTTT.

As DNA, the CDR3 is TGTGCCAGCAGCCAAGATGGGGGGATGAACACTGAAGCTTTCTTT. It encodes CASSQDGGMNTEAFF. The chain carries TRBV4-2 and TRBJ1-1; D may be TRBD1 (5 bases). Trimming stripped 0 bases from V and 0 bases from J, with 8 bases between. There are 15 residues in the CDR3. Germline CDR1 reads LGHNA; CDR2 reads YNFKEQ.

This clonotype has a handful of counts. The gene calls are TRBV20-1 and TRBJ1-3; D might be TRBD1 (5 bases). V was trimmed by 6 bases and J by 1 base, leaving 16 bases between them. This CDR3 has 15 amino acids. Per germline, CDR1 DFQATT and CDR2 SNEGSKA (reference sequence). The CDR3 region has the DNA TGCAGTGCATCGCAGGGAGTAAGATCTGGAAACACCATATATTTT. It is translated as CSASQGVRSGNTIYF.

This clonotype has a count of ten or more. CDR3 sequence reads: CASSFEGKGTDTQYF. Written as DNA, the CDR3 is TGTGCCAGCAGTTTCGAGGGGAAGGGCACAGATACGCAGTATTTT. The chain has TRBV12-3 or TRBV12-4 and TRBJ2-3; D assignment may be TRBD1 or TRBD2 (5 bases each). The length of the CDR3 is 15 residues. V was shortened by 3 bases and J by 1 base, with 11 bases between the two germline ends.

Worth noting for this clonotype: Without the conserved terminal phenylalanine or tryptophan, this CDR3 likely stems from a read error. The V gene is TRBV10-2, the J gene TRBJ2-1, with D unresolved. Germline V CDR1 and CDR2: WSHSY, SAAADI. CDR3 size: 12 residues. The V end lost 2 bases, the J end lost 10 bases, and 9 bases lay between the germline ends. DNA of the CDR3: TGCGCCAGCAGTGAGGCGTCGCGCGAGCAGTTCAAC. Translation gives CASSEASREQFN.

This clonotype was recorded at least ten times. DNA for the CDR3: TGCGCCAGCAGGACTAGCGGGTCAGATACGCAGTATTTT. It codes for CASRTSGSDTQYF. V gene TRBV5-1 combines with J gene TRBJ2-3; 10 bases agree with TRBD2. Unmatched junction bases numbered 1, after V lost 5 bases and J lost 4 bases. The CDR3 extends over 13 amino acids. Germline V gene sequence: CDR1 SGHRS, CDR2 YFSETQ.